A single sample is the source of the 2 T cell receptor beta chains below, sequenced in a study of shared clonotypes between healthy human individuals. TCRdb's copy holds only in-frame clones and misses some; the assay was immunoSEQ multiplex PCR. The data hold around 1.4 million clones, with approximately 98.5% observed a single time. Sample: naive CD4+ T cells sorted from blood. Subset of the sample: CD45RA+ positively selected. These receptors all stem from a man aged 25 to 40 in good health.

The chain uses TRBV6-5 and TRBJ2-5; D uncertain. Germline CDR1 MNHEY, CDR2 SVGAGI. V was trimmed by 6 bases and J by 2 bases, leaving 16 bases between them. The CDR3 totals 15 residues. In DNA, the CDR3 is TGTGCCAGCAGACCACAATTGGCAGCTCAAGAGACCCAGTACTTC. Residues: CASRPQLAAQETQYF.

The chain combines TRBV5-1 with TRBJ2-1; D perhaps matches TRBD1 (6 bases). V shed 4 bases and J shed 4 bases, with 12 bases lying between them. Looked up from germline, CDR1 is SGHRS and CDR2 is YFSETQ. The CDR3 runs to 14 residues. The CDR3 spells CASSHRTVYNEQFF. The CDR3 DNA is TGCGCCAGCAGCCACAGGACAGTTTACAATGAGCAGTTCTTC. Supplemented by reference TRBV5-1 and TRBJ2-1, the full variable domain reads KAGVTQTPRYLIKTRGQQVTLSCSPISGHRSVSWYQQTPGQGLQFLFEYFSETQRNKGNFPGRFSGRQFSNSRSEMNVSTLELGDSALYLCASSHRTVYNEQFFGPGTRLTVL.